A selection of T cell receptor beta chains follows, all from one sample in a study of cytomegalovirus exposure and HLA in healthy donors. The method was immunoSEQ multiplex PCR; TCRdb's version includes in-frame clones alone and lacks a portion of them. Among tens of thousands of clones, about 70% were seen once, and the ten largest hold approximately 11%. The sample was PBMCs. These receptors were taken from a woman aged 25-40 years in good health and CMV-seronegative. CDR3s include the opening cysteine and the closing phenylalanine or tryptophan. D genes are given only for firm matches. For some rows the clone size is stated as once, few or many, or as a class when expanded; others skip it.

v_gene	j_gene	d_gene	abundance	CDR3aa	CDR3nt
TRBV7-9	TRBJ1-1	.	.	CASSVSGGATEAFF	TGTGCCAGCAGCGTCTCGGGGGGCGCGACTGAAGCTTTCTTT
TRBV9	TRBJ2-6	.	.	CASSVEGSGANVLTF	TGTGCCAGCAGCGTAGAAGGGAGCGGGGCCAACGTCCTGACTTTC
TRBV21-1	TRBJ1-4	.	once	CASGGKGTTAASEKLFF	TGTGCCAGCGGGGGGAAAGGGACCACAGCTGCGAGTGAAAAACTGTTTTTT
TRBV4-1	TRBJ2-4	.	.	CASSHPRDSVAKNIQYF	TGCGCCAGCAGCCACCCTCGTGACAGCGTAGCCAAAAACATTCAGTACTTC
TRBV4-2	TRBJ2-5	.	.	CASSSSYRGNGETQYF	TGTGCCAGCAGCTCGAGCTACCGGGGGAATGGGGAGACCCAGTACTTC
TRBV5-4	TRBJ2-5	TRBD1	.	CASSLQDLRQGEKETQYF	TGTGCCAGCAGCTTGCAGGATTTACGGCAGGGGGAGAAAGAGACCCAGTACTTC
TRBV5-1	TRBJ1-1	.	medium-sized	CASSPDSNTEAFF	TGCGCCAGCAGCCCGGACAGTAACACTGAAGCTTTCTTT
TRBV10-3	TRBJ2-3	TRBD2	few	CAITKTSGEGTDTQYF	TGTGCCATCACCAAGACTAGCGGGGAAGGAACAGATACGCAGTATTTT
TRBV6-1	TRBJ2-4	TRBD1	.	CASRTGRDLKNIQYF	TGTGCCAGCAGGACAGGGCGCGACCTTAAAAACATTCAGTACTTC
TRBV6-4	TRBJ2-1	.	.	CASSDSIGQVGEQFF	TGTGCCAGCAGTGACTCGATTGGGCAGGTGGGTGAGCAGTTCTTC
TRBV4-1	TRBJ1-4	.	few	CASSQGGGRTNEKLFF	TGCGCCAGCAGCCAAGGAGGGGGAAGGACTAATGAAAAACTGTTTTTT
TRBV30	TRBJ2-7	.	.	CAWRAGHSYEQYF	TGTGCCTGGAGGGCAGGGCACTCCTACGAGCAGTACTTC
TRBV7-2	TRBJ2-1	TRBD1	.	CASGLGQGRNEQFF	TGTGCCAGCGGCCTAGGACAGGGGAGGAATGAGCAGTTCTTC
TRBV5-1	TRBJ1-4	.	.	CASSLSGRQPNEELFF	TGCGCCAGCAGCTTGAGTGGTAGACAGCCTAATGAAGAACTGTTTTTT
TRBV6-5	TRBJ2-5	.	.	CACSYSRGGSGETQYF	TGTGCCTGCAGTTACTCGAGGGGGGGTTCTGGAGAGACCCAGTACTTC
TRBV6-1	TRBJ2-3	.	few	CASSELTGRSTDTQYF	TGTGCCAGCAGTGAGCTGACGGGGAGGAGCACAGATACGCAGTATTTT
TRBV15	TRBJ2-7	TRBD1	few	CATSRDLRGTGWYEQYF	TGTGCCACCAGCAGAGACCTAAGGGGGACAGGGTGGTACGAGCAGTACTTC
TRBV6-5	TRBJ2-5	.	.	CASSYKGEAQYF	TGTGCCAGCAGTTACAAGGGAGAGGCCCAGTACTTC
TRBV7-8	TRBJ2-5	TRBD1	.	CASSSFRGTDREQETQYF	TGTGCCAGCAGCTCATTTCGGGGTACTGACAGGGAACAAGAGACCCAGTACTTC
TRBV7-6	TRBJ2-2	TRBD2	.	CASSSTTSGGYVNTGELFF	TGTGCCAGCAGCTCCACCACTAGCGGGGGGTACGTGAACACCGGGGAGCTGTTTTTT
TRBV2	TRBJ1-2	.	.	CASSDRGQRPSNYGYTF	TGTGCCAGCAGTGATAGAGGACAGAGGCCTTCTAACTATGGCTACACCTTC
TRBV4-2	TRBJ1-1	TRBD1	.	CASSVQGGNTEAFF	TGTGCCAGCAGCGTGCAGGGGGGGAACACTGAAGCTTTCTTT
TRBV30	TRBJ1-5	TRBD1	.	CAWRGTGTNQPQHF	TGTGCCTGGAGGGGGACAGGGACTAATCAGCCCCAGCATTTT
TRBV6-1	TRBJ2-7	TRBD1	.	CASSTGDYEQYF	TGTGCCAGCAGCACAGGGGATTACGAGCAGTACTTC